One T cell receptor (beta chain) is described in this entry. What antigen it recognizes has not been identified. Germline trimming amounts to 3 bases on V and 8 bases on J, with 13 as the count of junction bases outside the gene matches. The germline V gene provides CDR1 SGHRS and CDR2 YFSETQ. The CDR3 runs 15 amino acids, cysteine and phenylalanine included. Just the 45-base CDR3 DNA is kept, in frame starting at base 1. Library preparation employed the immunoSEQ multiplex PCR assay. A mixture of 60 forward primers for TCR Vbeta segments and 13 reverse primers for TCR Jbeta segments was used in the multiplex PCR. The CDR3 region of rearranged TCR beta genes was amplified from genomic DNA with a multiplex PCR assay. The Illumina HiSeq System was used to sequence the amplified TCR beta libraries as 87-base-pair reads. As for how the authors treated the data: A later analysis counted around 72 million unique TCR beta chains across the approximately 700 repertoires, and 9 million to 14 million of these chains were shared by at least two donors. Raw reads were error-corrected and collapsed into unique sequences with a nearest-neighbor algorithm that merged closely related sequences to remove PCR and sequencing errors. Alignment of CDR3 sequences to IMGT reference sequences was used to assign V, D and J gene segments. For a sequence to be retained, at least a six-nucleotide match to both a V gene segment and a J gene segment was required. Rearrangements were classified as productive when the CDR3 lacked stop codons and remained in frame with V and J, and all other rearrangements were classified as non-productive. CDR3 was defined according to IMGT convention as the region running from the second conserved V-encoded cysteine to the conserved J-encoded phenylalanine. The earlier analysis of some 550 of the donors excluded any sequence lacking an unambiguous match to a single V gene segment. In an earlier analysis of roughly 500 of the donors, V segments were called functional above 56.7% productive rearrangements and were called segregating when the between-donor standard deviation exceeded 5%. A statistical classification framework was built for diagnosing cytomegalovirus status from the catalog of TCR beta chain sequences. A later analysis assigned V and J genes by comparing TCR nucleotide sequences with IMGT/GENE-DB human TR gene sequences. A later analysis assigned CDR3 sequences and most-parsimonious VDJ recombination scenarios with the TCRdist pipeline. In a later analysis, each TCR beta chain was defined by its CDR3 amino acid sequence together with its V-gene family, and reads lacking a unique V-gene family were excluded. A later analysis removed roughly 590 highly shared, low-generation-probability nucleotide sequences to deal with suspected cross-contamination and a sequencing artifact. In a later analysis, a clonal expansion index for each public chain was calculated from normalized within-repertoire ranks of inferred template counts. A later analysis computed generation probabilities with a VDJ recombination model fitted to out-of-frame rearrangements, and checked the results against IGoR. In a later analysis, hypergeometric tests were used to score TCR-TCR, TCR-HLA and TCR-CMV co-occurrence, with a repertoire-size bias correction applied to TCR pairs. To estimate false discovery rates, a later analysis permuted the HLA or CMV assignments 20 times. A later analysis grouped co-occurring TCRs with DBSCAN, adding TCRdist sequence similarity when clustering within HLA-allele-positive subsets. For co-occurrence clustering, repertoires with fewer than 30,000 or more than 120,000 public chains were excluded, along with a handful of repertoires with anomalous nucleotide sharing. TCRdb carries this immuneACCESS record with in-frame sequences only. Its versions omit some clonotypes, under half of them owing to an unresolved V gene in the studies checked, with the rest unexplained. The DNA gave D and trimming, while V, J and clone size come from that table. The sample table on file contains 150,000 to 250,000 clones. 0.65% to 0.75% of the sample comes from the top ten.

The cohort consisted of 600 to 750 healthy bone marrow donors. At the time of sampling, every cohort member was nominally healthy, though immune exposures that went unrecorded were likely present. The donor tested CMV seronegative, placing the donor among the roughly 400 seronegative members of the cohort. A peripheral blood sample was provided by each donor, and peripheral blood mononuclear cells were used for TCR beta sequencing. The Qiagen DNeasy Blood Extraction Kit was used to extract genomic DNA from the blood cell samples. This sample stems from a study of cytomegalovirus exposure and HLA in healthy donors (dated by TCRdb to 2016 to 2017). Background on the whole study: In an earlier analysis of approximately 500 of the donors, approximately 300 Gb of sequence data and about 110 million unique TCR beta sequences from approximately 180 million T cells were reported. An early release that covered about 600 HLA-typed donors contained about 290 gigabases of sequencing data and 75 million to 100 million unique TCR sequences. Among the roughly 400 genotyped donors, about 83% belonged to the genetic ancestry cluster associated with self-reported Caucasian donors. The study aimed to test whether cataloging public T cell receptors could reveal signatures of past pathogen exposure. The T cell repertoires of 666 subjects were profiled by immunosequencing and related to cytomegalovirus serostatus. Along with the approximately 700-subject first cohort, a separate validation cohort of around 120 different subjects was used. High-throughput TCR immunosequencing, statistical association of individual TCRs with disease status, and machine learning were combined to predict cytomegalovirus infection status. To study patterns of TCR occurrence, a later analysis re-analyzed previously published TCR beta repertoires from 666 donors and added high-resolution HLA genotyping. In the later analysis, no new phenotypic data were used to find candidate immune exposures; instead, reliance was placed on TCR beta sequences and their occurrence across donors. In an earlier analysis of about 590 of the donors, high-throughput TCR beta sequencing was used to judge whether each TCR beta V gene segment behaved as functional or pseudogenic. Donor age, sex, ethnicity and CMV serostatus were collected together with the repertoire data. A later genetic analysis used genome-wide SNP genotypes for about 65% of the 666 donors, treating that subset as a discovery cohort. All discovery cohort repertoires had been generated using a single sequencing platform. Both class I and class II loci were covered by HLA typing, at four-digit resolution. Typing coverage varied by locus: roughly 620-630 donors for A, B, C, DRB1 and DQB1; roughly 520 for DQA1; approximately 610 for DPA1; 400 to 480 for DPB1. Roughly 5 DR-DQ haplotypes were handled as single units for association and clustering, since linkage in the cohort was strong. Among about 390 genotyped donors of the cohort, an average of around 240,000 unique TCR beta nucleotide sequences were sequenced per donor, about a sixth of them non-productive. Study-wide conclusions, independent of this receptor: In a later analysis, several top co-occurrence clusters were reported to appear linked to parvovirus B19, influenza, CMV and Epstein-Barr virus. When HLA alleles, especially DR and DQ, strongly co-occurred, TCR associations were difficult to assign to individual alleles. A cluster of highly shared sequence variants was judged likely to be a technical artifact of the sequencing pipeline. Because HLA typing was missing for some donors at each locus, association tests included only the typed subset. According to a later analysis, TCR association rates differed among HLA loci, with DRB1 alleles showing the most associated TCRs and HLA-C alleles showing the fewest. The 87-base-pair reads could not distinguish some IMGT-functional V segments, including TRBV6-2 and TRBV6-3, so those segments were excluded. Linkage disequilibrium might explain the correlated functional status among segregating V segments, but an unknown experimental factor could not be ruled out. In vitro tests confirmed that a few of the cytomegalovirus-associated TCR beta chains recognize cytomegalovirus antigens. A total of 150 to 200 TCR beta chains were listed by the study as associated with cytomegalovirus. Because counts were too low, roughly 16 rarely observed V segments, including chromosome 9 orphons, were left out of the earlier analysis of about 500 of the donors. For the cohort, immune exposure information was limited to CMV serostatus. According to a later genetic analysis, donors in an Asian-associated ancestry cluster had fewer N-insertions in productive TCRs than the approximately 710-donor mean. The cohort was sequenced for TCR beta chains only, and without alpha or paired-chain data the features that could be detected were limited. In a later analysis, HLA-associated TCR beta chains showed more clonal expansion and lower generation probabilities than non-associated chains that were equally common. The classifier was reported to diagnose cytomegalovirus status with high specificity and sensitivity in both the original cohort and the validation cohort. An association between a missense DCLRE1C variant and V-gene and J-gene trimming of TCR beta chains was found in a later genetic analysis and replicated in an independent cohort. Most TCR sequences were observed very rarely across donors, whereas some public TCRs were present in many individuals. Roughly uniform sequencing depth across donors was assumed in presence/absence analyses, although this assumption may not hold. A further reported finding was that TCR beta sequences accurately predicted the HLA-A and HLA-B alleles for most subjects in the first cohort. Broadly in line with IMGT annotations, most TCR beta V segments showed up in productive rearrangements about 87% or about 30% of the time in an earlier analysis of roughly 590 of the donors. According to a later analysis, most CMV-associated TCR beta chains appeared to be HLA-restricted, and the HLA associations seemed to be driven largely by CMV exposure. A later analysis associated 16,951 TCR beta sequences with specific HLA alleles at a false discovery rate of 0.05. The authors suggested that the approach could potentially be extended to other disease states and immunological phenotypes.

The V and J genes are TRBV5-1 and TRBJ1-2; 7 central bases correspond to TRBD1. The sequencing input was PBMCs. The clonotype was recovered from a boy aged 5-17 years in good health and CMV-seronegative. The CDR3 reads as follows: CASSSPPGQTKGYTF. The nucleotides read TGCGCCAGCAGCTCCCCCCCGGGACAGACAAAAGGCTACACCTTC.